This is a list of T cell receptor beta chains from one sample in a study of cytomegalovirus exposure and HLA in healthy donors. Using immunoSEQ multiplex PCR, the repertoire was profiled, and TCRdb retains in-frame clones only, with some absent. The data hold some 130,000 clones, with around 77% observed a single time. Sequencing used PBMCs. These receptors were taken from a man younger than 45 in good health. CDR3s include the opening cysteine and the closing phenylalanine or tryptophan. Fields, in order: V gene, clone size, J gene, CDR3 length, D gene, CDR3 protein, CDR3 DNA. The D gene is left open where the match is weak. Clone size is stated in some rows and not others, as once, few, many or a class when expanded.

>TRBV11-2|.|TRBJ1-1|13|.
CASSRAGSTEAFF
TGTGCCAGCAGCCGGGCCGGGAGCACTGAAGCTTTCTTT
>TRBV5-1|once|TRBJ2-5|12|TRBD2
CASRGLEETQYF
TGCGCCAGCAGGGGACTAGAAGAGACCCAGTACTTC
>TRBV30|.|TRBJ1-6|14|.
CAWIPPGVISPLHF
TGTGCCTGGATCCCTCCGGGGGTCATTTCACCCCTCCACTTT
>TRBV19|.|TRBJ1-3|15|.
CASRLGTLSGNTIYF
TGTGCCAGTAGACTGGGCACGCTCTCTGGAAACACCATATATTTT
>TRBV5-4|once|TRBJ2-7|12|.
CASSFGGYEQYF
TGTGCCAGCAGCTTCGGCGGCTACGAGCAGTACTTC
>TRBV6-5|once|TRBJ2-7|13|TRBD2
CASRGTGGWEQYF
TGTGCCAGCAGAGGGACCGGGGGGTGGGAGCAGTACTTC
>TRBV7-9|.|TRBJ2-2|18|TRBD1
CASSLSAGGWANTGELFF
TGTGCCAGCAGCTTATCTGCAGGGGGTTGGGCGAACACCGGGGAGCTGTTTTTT
>TRBV2|.|TRBJ1-5|14|TRBD1
CASSPTGVEQPQHF
TGTGCCAGCAGTCCTACAGGGGTGGAACAGCCCCAGCATTTT
>TRBV11-3|.|TRBJ2-5|17|TRBD1
CASSQGPNRGLLETQYF
TGTGCCAGCAGCCAGGGGCCCAACAGGGGGCTGTTGGAGACCCAGTACTTC
>TRBV14|.|TRBJ1-1|16|.
CASSQSSRGRWAEAFF
TGTGCCAGCAGCCAATCCTCCCGAGGGAGGTGGGCTGAAGCTTTCTTT
>TRBV9|.|TRBJ2-1|12|TRBD2
CASSVWGGEQFF
TGTGCCAGCAGCGTATGGGGGGGTGAGCAGTTCTTC
>TRBV5-1|.|TRBJ2-7|15|.
CASSLELRATYEQYF
TGCGCCAGCAGCTTGGAGCTCAGGGCCACCTACGAGCAGTACTTC
>TRBV2|.|TRBJ1-6|22|.
CASSGNGQSGFWGLSYNSPLHF
TGTGCCAGCAGTGGTAACGGGCAGTCGGGCTTCTGGGGCCTCTCCTATAATTCACCCCTCCACTTT
>TRBV10-2|.|TRBJ2-5|13|TRBD2
CATRLAGKGTQYF
TGCGCCACACGACTAGCGGGGAAAGGGACCCAGTACTTC
>TRBV4-3|.|TRBJ1-5|16|.
CASSQEVDWRVQPQHF
TGCGCCAGCAGCCAAGAGGTGGATTGGAGGGTTCAGCCCCAGCATTTT
>TRBV11-2|.|TRBJ2-7|15|TRBD2
CASSPGTSSSYEQYF
TGTGCCAGCAGCCCAGGGACTAGCAGCTCCTACGAGCAGTACTTC
>TRBV11-3|.|TRBJ1-1|18|.
CASSPHRTALNPRTEAFF
TGTGCCAGCAGCCCACACAGGACCGCCCTGAATCCCCGCACTGAAGCTTTCTTT
>TRBV5-1|.|TRBJ2-1|16|TRBD2
CASSSYSARGRGEQFF
TGCGCCAGCAGCTCCTACTCAGCACGCGGGAGGGGTGAGCAGTTCTTC
>TRBV15|.|TRBJ2-7|17|TRBD2
CATSRDKKLAGHYEQYF
TGTGCCACCAGCAGAGATAAAAAACTAGCGGGCCACTACGAGCAGTACTTC
>TRBV19|few|TRBJ2-6|15|.
CASSKGGSGANVLTF
TGTGCCAGTAGTAAGGGGGGGTCTGGGGCCAACGTCCTGACTTTC
>TRBV28|.|TRBJ1-5|14|.
CASREQGVGQPQHF
TGTGCCAGCAGGGAACAAGGGGTGGGTCAGCCCCAGCATTTT
>TRBV9|.|TRBJ2-1|16|.
CASSVALAPAYNEQFF
TGTGCCAGCAGCGTAGCACTAGCCCCCGCATACAATGAGCAGTTCTTC
>TRBV6-5|.|TRBJ1-4|13|TRBD1
CASRDRVTEKLFF
TGTGCCAGCAGGGACAGGGTGACTGAAAAACTGTTTTTT
>TRBV9|.|TRBJ2-7|15|.
CASSVGAGEAGEQYF
TGTGCCAGCAGCGTAGGGGCAGGGGAAGCTGGCGAGCAGTACTTC
>TRBV2|few|TRBJ2-7|13|TRBD2
CASSPGTTYEQYF
TGTGCCAGCAGCCCAGGGACTACCTACGAGCAGTACTTC
>TRBV6-7|.|TRBJ1-2|13|.
CASMAITNYGYTF
TGTGCCAGCATGGCAATTACTAACTATGGCTACACCTTC
>TRBV6-5|.|TRBJ2-7|16|TRBD1
CASSYGWDRGQYEQYF
TGTGCCAGCAGTTACGGTTGGGACAGGGGGCAATACGAGCAGTACTTC
>TRBV15|.|TRBJ2-3|11|.
CATWAGRTQYF
TGTGCCACATGGGCCGGTCGGACGCAGTATTTT
>TRBV30|.|TRBJ2-7|12|.
CAWNREPYEQYF
TGTGCCTGGAACAGGGAGCCCTACGAGCAGTACTTC
>TRBV7-2|.|TRBJ2-7|15|TRBD1
CASSLSGGALYEQYF
TGTGCCAGCAGCTTATCAGGGGGCGCTTTGTACGAGCAGTACTTC
>TRBV7-2|.|TRBJ1-5|15|.
CASSFDIESNQPQHF
TGTGCCAGCAGCTTTGACATAGAAAGCAATCAGCCCCAGCATTTT
>TRBV6-6|few|TRBJ2-7|14|TRBD2
CASSLLAGEGEQYF
TGTGCCAGCAGTCTACTAGCGGGAGAGGGGGAGCAGTACTTC
>TRBV25-1|.|TRBJ2-7|15|.
CASSEYSGLGNEQYF
TGTGCCAGCAGTGAATATAGTGGGCTCGGGAACGAGCAGTACTTC
>TRBV7-8|few|TRBJ2-7|14|.
CASSLARMTTEQYF
TGTGCCAGCAGCTTAGCTAGAATGACTACCGAGCAGTACTTC
>TRBV27|.|TRBJ2-2|16|TRBD2
CASSLATSGYTGELFF
TGTGCCAGCAGTTTAGCGACTAGCGGATACACCGGGGAGCTGTTTTTT
>TRBV5-4|.|TRBJ2-3|17|TRBD2
CASSLGTSGRSTDTQYF
TGTGCCAGCAGCTTGGGGACTAGCGGGAGGTCGACAGATACGCAGTATTTT
>TRBV11-3|.|TRBJ2-1|15|.
CVSTPGTAVGDEQFF
TGTGTCAGCACCCCAGGGACTGCCGTGGGGGATGAGCAGTTCTTC
>TRBV5-6|.|TRBJ2-1|16|TRBD2
CASSLIAGGTGNEQFF
TGTGCCAGCAGCCTCATAGCGGGAGGGACGGGGAATGAGCAGTTCTTC
>TRBV6-5|.|TRBJ2-1|14|TRBD1
CASSPRDSYNEQFF
TGTGCCAGCAGTCCCCGGGACAGTTACAATGAGCAGTTCTTC
>TRBV7-7|.|TRBJ2-3|14|.
CASSATGLGDTQYF
TGTGCCAGCAGCGCGACAGGATTGGGCGATACGCAGTATTTT
>TRBV28|.|TRBJ2-6|19|TRBD2
CASSPGSLAGSSGANVLTF
TGTGCCAGCAGTCCGGGGTCACTAGCGGGTAGCTCTGGGGCCAACGTCCTGACTTTC
>TRBV4-1|.|TRBJ2-7|14|.
CASSHQWGPGEQYF
TGCGCCAGCAGCCACCAGTGGGGGCCTGGCGAGCAGTACTTC
>TRBV7-2|once|TRBJ2-5|13|TRBD2
CASLLAGGETQYF
TGTGCCTCCCTCTTAGCGGGAGGGGAGACCCAGTACTTC
>TRBV5-1|.|TRBJ2-1|15|TRBD1
CASSDRASSYNEQFF
TGCGCCAGCAGCGACAGGGCAAGCTCCTACAATGAGCAGTTCTTC
>TRBV29-1|.|TRBJ1-1|13|.
CSVERGQNTEAFF
TGCAGCGTTGAAAGGGGCCAGAACACTGAAGCTTTCTTT
>TRBV5-1|.|TRBJ2-7|15|TRBD2
CASSKTSGRADEQYF
TGCGCCAGCAGTAAGACTAGCGGGAGGGCAGACGAGCAGTACTTC
>TRBV7-9|.|TRBJ1-3|19|.
CASSLAGNHRVGPGNTIYF
TGTGCCAGCAGCTTAGCGGGAAACCACAGGGTGGGACCTGGAAACACCATATATTTT
>TRBV7-2|.|TRBJ1-1|15|TRBD1
CASRLRDRGRTEAFF
TGTGCCAGCAGGCTCCGGGACAGGGGGCGAACTGAAGCTTTCTTT
>TRBV9|.|TRBJ1-3|16|.
CASSVGQGISGNTIYF
TGTGCCAGCAGCGTAGGTCAGGGTATCTCTGGAAACACCATATATTTT
>TRBV9|once|TRBJ2-1|15|.
CASNPSGLSYNEQFF
TGTGCCAGCAACCCGAGCGGGTTGTCCTACAATGAGCAGTTCTTC
>TRBV18|.|TRBJ2-7|13|.
CASLNRVDYEQYF
TGTGCCAGCTTGAACAGGGTCGACTACGAGCAGTACTTC
>TRBV7-9|.|TRBJ1-1|14|TRBD1
CASSDRGRDTEAFF
TGTGCCAGCAGCGACAGGGGGAGAGACACTGAAGCTTTCTTT
>TRBV5-6|.|TRBJ2-7|15|TRBD2
CASSRLAGGTYEQYF
TGTGCCAGCAGCCGACTGGCGGGAGGCACCTACGAGCAGTACTTC
>TRBV27|few|TRBJ2-1|16|TRBD2
CASSLSGGRLNNEQFF
TGTGCCAGCAGTTTATCGGGCGGGAGGCTCAACAATGAGCAGTTCTTC
>TRBV6-1|.|TRBJ2-1|16|TRBD1
CASSEYRGSFYNEQFF
TGTGCCAGCAGCGAATACAGGGGGTCTTTCTACAATGAGCAGTTCTTC
>TRBV28|few|TRBJ2-7|16|.
CASSLPGTRSSYEQYF
TGTGCCAGCAGTTTACCCGGGACTCGAAGCTCCTACGAGCAGTACTTC
>TRBV7-3|.|TRBJ2-5|19|.
CASSFSPLGRANKQETQYF
TGTGCCAGCAGCTTTTCTCCCCTAGGCAGGGCGAACAAACAAGAGACCCAGTACTTC
>TRBV11-3|.|TRBJ2-1|18|TRBD2
CASSARDAGAISYNEQFF
TGTGCCAGCAGCGCACGTGACGCGGGAGCGATCTCCTACAATGAGCAGTTCTTC
>TRBV5-5|.|TRBJ1-5|14|.
CASSLDGSNQPQHF
TGTGCCAGCAGCTTGGACGGTAGCAATCAGCCCCAGCATTTT